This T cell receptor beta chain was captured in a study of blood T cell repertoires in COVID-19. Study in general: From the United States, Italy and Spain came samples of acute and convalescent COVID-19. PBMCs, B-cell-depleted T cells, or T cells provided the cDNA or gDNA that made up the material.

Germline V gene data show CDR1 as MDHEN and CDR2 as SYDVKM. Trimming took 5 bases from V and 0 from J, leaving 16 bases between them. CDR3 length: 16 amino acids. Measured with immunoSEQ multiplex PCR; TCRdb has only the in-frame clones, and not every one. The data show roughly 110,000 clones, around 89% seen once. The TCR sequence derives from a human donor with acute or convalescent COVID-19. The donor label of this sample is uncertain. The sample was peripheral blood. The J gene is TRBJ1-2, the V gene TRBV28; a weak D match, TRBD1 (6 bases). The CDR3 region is CASSGDTVSANYGYTF. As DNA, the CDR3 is TGTGCCAGCAGTGGGGACACCGTCAGCGCTAACTATGGCTACACCTTC.